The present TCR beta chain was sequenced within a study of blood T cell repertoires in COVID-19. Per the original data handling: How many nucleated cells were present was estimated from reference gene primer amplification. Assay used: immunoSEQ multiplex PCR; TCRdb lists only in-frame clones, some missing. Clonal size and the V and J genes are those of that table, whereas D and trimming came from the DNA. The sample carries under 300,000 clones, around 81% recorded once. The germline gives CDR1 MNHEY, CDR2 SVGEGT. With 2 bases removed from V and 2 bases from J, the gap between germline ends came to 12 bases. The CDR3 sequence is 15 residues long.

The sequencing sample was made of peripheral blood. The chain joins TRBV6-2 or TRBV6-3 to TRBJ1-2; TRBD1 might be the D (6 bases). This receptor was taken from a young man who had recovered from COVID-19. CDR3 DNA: TGTGCCAGCAGTTACGGGGGGGCTCTCAACTATGGCTACACCTTC. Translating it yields CASSYGGALNYGYTF.